This TCR beta chain was captured in a study of T cell responses to AZD1222 COVID-19 vaccine. Some clones are missing from TCRdb's copy, which holds only in-frame ones; the method was immunoSEQ multiplex PCR. Seen here are 150,000 to 200,000 clones, around 90% observed once, and the top ten hold roughly 11%. The germline V and J ends were trimmed by 4 bases and 0 bases, with 7 bases remaining between them. The CDR3 is made up of 14 amino acids. CDR1 is LNHDA and CDR2 is SQIVND in the germline V gene (reference sequence). The chain combines TRBV19 with TRBJ1-3, with D uncertain. This material consisted of peripheral blood, taken 28 days after the second AZD1222 dose. The TCR comes from an adult who received the AZD1222 COVID-19 vaccine. CDR3 sequence: CASSSPSSGNTIYF. DNA for the CDR3: TGTGCCAGTAGTAGCCCGAGCTCTGGAAACACCATATATTTT.